Below are 24 T cell receptor beta chains sequenced from a single sample in a study of PD-L1 blockade in urothelial cancer (dated by TCRdb to 2016 to 2017). Receptors were amplified or captured by the immunoSEQ multiplex PCR assay. TCRdb re-hosts the immuneACCESS table, in-frame sequences only. Its copies lack some clones; in the studies checked, an unresolved V gene accounts for under half of them, and the cause for the rest is not known. The sample data list tens of thousands of clones, and 84% of these were observed just once. The ten largest clones take up roughly 2% of the sample. The label giving this sample's time point can be read as: pretreatment peripheral blood. Sequencing used PBMCs, obtained around atezolizumab (anti-PD-L1) treatment. The source of these receptors is a man aged 60 to 69 with urothelial cancer.

J is TRBJ2-5 and V is TRBV5-5; 10 nucleotides agree with TRBD2. The trim removed 3 bases at V and 4 bases at J, leaving 3 bases unmatched. Germline CDR1 reads SGHKS; CDR2 reads YYEKEE (reference sequence). This CDR3 comprises 14 residues. The CDR3 coding sequence is TGTGCCAGCAGCTCAGCGGGAGGGGTAGAGACCCAGTACTTC. Translation gives CASSSAGGVETQYF.

CDR3: CASSPGLAGDGTGELFF. The DNA of the CDR3 is TGTGCCAGCAGCCCAGGACTAGCGGGAGATGGGACCGGGGAGCTGTTTTTT. The chain links TRBV7-8 to TRBJ2-2; TRBD2 agrees at 13 bases. V trimming: 5 bases; J trimming: 5 bases; junction bases outside the gene matches: 8. Germline-derived CDR1 and CDR2 are SGHVS and FQNEAQ. The CDR3 has 17 residues.

The genes are TRBV18 and TRBJ1-1; TRBD1 agrees at 7 bases. V was pared by 0 bases and J by 10 bases, with 17 bases of the junction left unmatched. The CDR3 loop spans 17 amino acids. Germline CDR1 reads KGHSH; CDR2 reads LQKENI. In nucleotides, the CDR3 is TGTGCCAGCTCACCACCTGGTGCGGCAGGGGGATTGGTGGGAGCTTTCTTT. The encoded protein is CASSPPGAAGGLVGAFF.

The chain links TRBV2 to TRBJ2-3; D is perhaps TRBD2 (6 bases). Trimming cost V 7 bases and J 0 bases, with 17 bases left between them. From germline, CDR1 is SNHLY and CDR2 FYNNEI. The length of the CDR3 is 16 residues. As DNA, the CDR3 is TGTGCCAGCAATAAACGGGACTCTTCTAGCACAGATACGCAGTATTTT. This codes for CASNKRDSSSTDTQYF.

The chain is built from TRBV13 and TRBJ1-6; TRBD1 aligns across 7 bases. From germline, CDR1 is PRHDT and CDR2 FYEKMQ (reference sequence). The trim removed 5 bases at V and 8 bases at J, leaving 15 bases unmatched. This CDR3 comprises 17 residues. CDR3 loop: CASSVLTGAVNYSPLHF. Here the CDR3 DNA reads TGTGCCAGCAGCGTCCTCACAGGGGCCGTGAATTATTCACCCCTCCACTTT.

The sample holds a few counts of this clone. The chain has TRBV15 and TRBJ2-1, with TRBD2 matching over 7 bases. Germline CDR1 and CDR2: LNHNV and YYDKDF (reference sequence). Trimming removed 9 bases from V and 0 bases from J; junction bases left unmatched: 8. The CDR3 is made up of 15 amino acids. Here the CDR3 DNA reads TGTGCCACTGGGGGAGGGTTAAGCTCCTACAATGAGCAGTTCTTC. Translated, it gives CATGGGLSSYNEQFF.

The rearrangement links TRBV11-2 to TRBJ2-5; TRBD2 is a possible D gene (5 bases). The CDR3 consists of 13 residues. Germline loops: CDR1 SGHAT, CDR2 FQNNGV. Between the trimmed V and J ends, which lost 3 bases and 5 bases, there was a span of 10 bases. CDR3 in amino acids: CASSFGIRETQYF. CDR3 DNA sequence: TGTGCCAGCAGCTTCGGGATAAGGGAGACCCAGTACTTC.

This chain links TRBV4-1 with TRBJ2-3, with D possibly being TRBD2 (7 bases). Trimming stripped 4 bases from V and 2 bases from J, with 10 bases between. This CDR3 has 14 amino acids. Germline V gene sequence: CDR1 MGHRA, CDR2 YSYEKL. The CDR3 DNA reads TGCGCCAGCAGCCTCGCGGGGGCCACAGATACGCAGTATTTT. Amino acids: CASSLAGATDTQYF.

The chain combines TRBV2 with TRBJ1-2; D is undetermined. CDR3 length: 12 residues. Looked up from germline, CDR1 is SNHLY and CDR2 is FYNNEI. V was clipped by 8 bases and J by 4 bases, with 11 bases between them. Written as DNA, the CDR3 is TGTGCCAGCCTGGCCGCCCGCTATGGCTACACCTTC. Amino acid sequence: CASLAARYGYTF.

CDR3 loop: CASSLDADTRDGYTF. The CDR3 DNA sequence: TGCGCCAGCAGCTTGGATGCAGATACCCGGGATGGCTACACCTTC. This chain connects TRBV5-1 to TRBJ1-2; D is uncertain. Germline V gene data show CDR1 as SGHRS and CDR2 as YFSETQ. The CDR3 covers 15 residues. The germline V and J ends were trimmed by 0 bases and 6 bases, with 15 bases remaining between them.

This chain connects TRBV6-1 to TRBJ1-1, with 11 bases lining up with TRBD1. The germline V gene encodes CDR1 MNHNS and CDR2 SASEGT. With 7 bases clipped from V and 6 bases from J, the junction kept 10 bases outside the gene matches. The CDR3 spans 15 residues. CDR3 coding DNA: TGTGCCAGCACTGACCGGACAGGGGGCAAGGCTGAAGCTTTCTTT. Translated: CASTDRTGGKAEAFF.

V is TRBV9 and J is TRBJ2-2; 9 positions match TRBD2. Germline trimming cut 6 bases from V and 0 bases from J; bases unmatched to any gene: 12. CDR3 length: 18 residues. The V gene's germline CDR1 is SGDLS and CDR2 YYNGEE. The CDR3 spells CASTGRGGPFANTGELFF. CDR3 bases: TGTGCCAGCACGGGGCGGGGGGGCCCTTTCGCGAACACCGGGGAGCTGTTTTTT.

This CDR3 is CASSQDLLNNEQFF. CDR3 coding DNA: TGCGCCAGCAGCCAAGATCTCTTAAACAATGAGCAGTTCTTC. The chain is built from TRBV4-3 and TRBJ2-1; D is unresolved. Trimming pared 0 bases from V and 5 bases from J, leaving 8 bases between. CDR3 size: 14 residues. Germline values: CDR1 LGHNA, CDR2 YSLEER.

This clone was detected only a few times. The genes are TRBV28 and TRBJ2-3; D is uncertain. Trimming cost V 1 base and J 0 bases, with 8 bases left between them. There are 15 residues in the CDR3. Germline V CDR1 and CDR2: MDHEN, SYDVKM. Here the CDR3 DNA reads TGTGCCAGCAGTTTATCTGTAGAAAGCACAGATACGCAGTATTTT. Protein: CASSLSVESTDTQYF.

Here the CDR3 DNA reads TGCGCCAGCAGCTTCGGACAGGGGTACGTCGATGAGCAGTTCTTC. Translated, it gives CASSFGQGYVDEQFF. V usage is TRBV5-1 and J usage is TRBJ2-1; 9 bases agree with TRBD1. The CDR3 runs to 15 residues. J lost 8 bases, V lost 2 bases, and 8 bases had no gene match. Germline values: CDR1 SGHRS, CDR2 YFSETQ.

The table lists this clone with a few counts. The chain carries TRBV21-1 and TRBJ1-4. TRBV21-1 is given as a pseudogene. The CDR3 totals 14 residues. The CDR3 protein is CASVVRRRGEKLFF. DNA of the CDR3: TGTGCCAGCGTTGTTCGGAGGCGGGGTGAAAAACTGTTTTTT.

This clone was found many times. This chain links TRBV30 with TRBJ1-6; unclear D gene. CDR3 length equals 15 residues. Trimming removed 0 bases from V and 2 bases from J, with 8 bases in between. Germline-derived CDR1 and CDR2 are GTSNPN and SVGIG (reference sequence). CDR3 bases: TGTGCCTGGAGTGTCGGGAGGGCCTATAATTCACCCCTCCACTTT. This gives the protein CAWSVGRAYNSPLHF.

CDR3 amino acids: CASSLGWTSGHPGADTQYF. The CDR3, as DNA: TGTGCCAGCAGCTTAGGCTGGACTAGCGGACACCCTGGCGCAGATACGCAGTATTTT. J is TRBJ2-3 and V is TRBV11-3; 10 bases fit TRBD2. J was trimmed by 4 bases and V by 1 base; bases with no gene match: 14. In germline, CDR1 is SGHNT, CDR2 YENEEA. CDR3 length: 19 residues.

This clone occurred a few times. This chain connects TRBV30 to TRBJ2-7; D is possibly TRBD2 (5 bases). The CDR3 length is 14 residues. V lost 4 bases and J lost 1, with 14 bases in between. Looked up from germline, CDR1 is GTSNPN and CDR2 is SVGIG (reference sequence). CDR3 sequence (DNA): TGTGCCTGGACCCTTGACGGGGTGTCCTACGAGCAGTACTTC. Its translation: CAWTLDGVSYEQYF.

The rearrangement uses TRBV6-1 and TRBJ2-2; D may be TRBD1 (7 bases). The CDR3 runs 17 residues. Per the germline V gene, CDR1 is MNHNS and CDR2 is SASEGT. V was clipped by 0 bases and J by 6 bases, with 17 bases between them. The CDR3 loop reads CASSEAGRGVRAGELFF. Written as DNA, the CDR3 is TGTGCCAGCAGTGAAGCTGGCAGGGGGGTTCGGGCCGGGGAGCTGTTTTTT.

V and J are TRBV21-1 and TRBJ2-5; the table names TRBD1, a call not compared with the DNA. TRBV21-1 constitutes a pseudogene. The CDR3 has 16 residues. CDR3 sequence reads: CASSLIVTGPVETQYF. DNA of the CDR3: TGTGCCAGCAGCCTAATCGTAACAGGACCCGTGGAGACCCAGTACTTC.

This chain's CDR3 is CASSSKLAGGPNNEQFF. In DNA, the CDR3 is TGTGCCAGCAGCTCCAAGCTAGCGGGAGGGCCTAACAATGAGCAGTTCTTC. V usage is TRBV7-9 and J usage is TRBJ2-1; 12 positions agree with TRBD2. The germline gives CDR1 SEHNR, CDR2 FQNEAQ (reference sequence). The CDR3 length is 17 residues. Trimming took 4 bases from V and 5 from J; bases not matched to a gene: 9.

The chain combines TRBV29-1 with TRBJ2-7; a weak D match, TRBD1 (5 bases). The CDR3 extends over 12 amino acids. The V gene lost 1 base and the J gene lost 3 bases, with 7 bases spanning the gap. Germline CDR1 reads SQVTM; CDR2 reads ANQGSEA. The CDR3 DNA is TGCAGCGTTGAAGGGGGCCTCTACGAGCAGTACTTC. It is translated as CSVEGGLYEQYF.

This sequence joins TRBV6-6 and TRBJ2-7; possible D gene TRBD1, 6 bases. The CDR3 is made up of 15 amino acids. V lost 2 bases and J lost 2, with 13 bases in between. Germline-derived CDR1 and CDR2 are MNHNY and SVGAGI (reference sequence). Written as DNA, the CDR3 is TGTGCCAGCAGTTACGCGCCAGGGGATACCTACGAGCAGTACTTC. Translated: CASSYAPGDTYEQYF.